A single sample gave rise to the 21 T cell receptor beta chains below, sequenced in a study of PD-1 blockade in mismatch repair-deficient tumors. The method was immunoSEQ multiplex PCR; TCRdb's version includes in-frame clones alone and lacks a portion of them. The sample has some 84,000 clones; 81% are singletons. The material was peripheral blood, obtained 12 weeks after starting pembrolizumab. Source of these receptors: an adult with mismatch repair-deficient cancer.

The gene calls are TRBV27 and TRBJ2-7, with D possibly being TRBD1 (5 bases). The germline V gene encodes CDR1 MNHEY and CDR2 SMNVEV (reference sequence). CDR3 length: 13 residues. V was shortened by 6 bases and J by 0 bases, with 9 bases between the two germline ends. CDR3 nucleotide sequence: TGTGCCAGCAGAAAGACAGTCTCCTACGAGCAGTACTTC. Protein product: CASRKTVSYEQYF.

The genes are TRBV11-3 and TRBJ2-4; tentative D call: TRBD2 (6 bases). This CDR3 comprises 12 residues. Germline lookup yields CDR1 SGHNT and CDR2 YENEEA. The V end was cut by 4 bases, the J end by 5 bases, with 6 bases between. CDR3 nucleotides: TGTGCCAGCAGCTGGGGGGAAAACATTCAGTACTTC. Amino acids: CASSWGENIQYF.

V gene TRBV27 combines with J gene TRBJ2-3, with 11 positions matching TRBD2. V lost 7 bases and J lost 11; bases outside the gene matches: 11. Germline lookup yields CDR1 MNHEY and CDR2 SMNVEV (reference sequence). The CDR3 is 14 residues long. CDR3 DNA: TGTGCCAGCATGGTAGCGGGAGGGAACGGGGTGCAGTATTTT. Its translation is CASMVAGGNGVQYF.

This rearrangement joins TRBV7-2 to TRBJ2-7; tentative D call: TRBD2 (6 bases). Germline V gene sequence: CDR1 SGHTA, CDR2 FQGNSA. This CDR3 has 15 amino acids. The V and J ends lost 1 base and 2 bases respectively, with 12 bases between them. This CDR3 reads CASSLVSGLTYEQYF. CDR3 nucleotides: TGTGCCAGCAGCTTAGTATCCGGACTAACCTACGAGCAGTACTTC.

V gene TRBV7-8 combines with J gene TRBJ2-1, with 8 nucleotides matching TRBD2. CDR1 is SGHVS, CDR2 FQNEAQ, per germline. This CDR3 contains 16 residues. V was clipped by 1 base and J by 9 bases; unmatched bases: 11. CDR3 amino acids: CASSLVPGLGGGEQFF. The CDR3 bases are TGTGCCAGCAGCTTAGTACCGGGACTAGGAGGGGGTGAGCAGTTCTTC.

This chain links TRBV5-6 with TRBJ2-7; D is uncertain. The CDR3 loop spans 15 amino acids. V was clipped by 0 bases and J by 3 bases, with 13 bases between them. Germline-derived CDR1 and CDR2 are SGHDT and YYEEEE. DNA for the CDR3: TGTGCCAGCAGCTTGGTCGAGGTGGGCGTCTACGAGCAGTACTTC. It codes for CASSLVEVGVYEQYF.

V is TRBV7-6 and J is TRBJ2-3; the D is unclear. The ends were cut back, 6 bases at V and 6 bases at J, with 19 bases in the middle. CDR1 and CDR2 (germline): SGHVS, FNYEAQ. The CDR3 has 15 residues. CDR3 in amino acids: CASSTGDLASDTQYF. The CDR3 bases are TGTGCCAGCAGTACCGGAGACCTCGCTTCGGATACGCAGTATTTT. The full variable domain, with the rest looked up from reference TRBV7-6 and TRBJ2-3, is GAGVSQSPRYKVTKRGQDVALRCDPISGHVSLYWYRQALGQGPEFLTYFNYEAQQDKSGLPNDRFSAERPEGSISTLTIQRTEQRDSAMYRCASSTGDLASDTQYFGPGTRLTVL.

J is TRBJ2-1 and V is TRBV11-2, with TRBD2 identical over 13 bases. Germline V gene lookup returns CDR1 SGHAT and CDR2 FQNNGV. V trimming: 3 bases; J trimming: 9 bases; junction bases outside the gene matches: 5. This CDR3 spans 15 amino acids. The CDR3: CASSFGLAGAGEQFF. Written as DNA, the CDR3 is TGTGCCAGCAGCTTTGGACTAGCGGGAGCGGGTGAGCAGTTCTTC.

This clone has only a few counts. The chain has TRBV5-6 and TRBJ2-7; unclear D gene. Trimming took 2 bases from V and 3 from J, leaving 9 bases between them. The CDR3 contains 13 residues. Germline V gene sequence: CDR1 SGHDT, CDR2 YYEEEE. CDR3 protein: CASSLNSIYEQYF. The CDR3 nucleotides are TGTGCCAGCAGCTTAAACAGTATCTACGAGCAGTACTTC.

V is TRBV29-1 and J is TRBJ2-1; possibly TRBD1 for D (5 bases). V lost 3 bases and J 9 bases, leaving 15 bases between the germline ends. The CDR3 contains 13 residues. Germline CDR1 reads SQVTM; CDR2 reads ANQGSEA. CDR3 region: CSVDGQATFEQFF. DNA for the CDR3: TGCAGCGTTGATGGACAAGCAACGTTTGAGCAGTTCTTC.

The V and J genes are TRBV7-9 and TRBJ1-5; 10 bases match TRBD1. From germline, CDR1 is SEHNR and CDR2 FQNEAQ (reference sequence). V dropped 1 base and J dropped 7; count of bases not matched to a gene: 7. The CDR3 is 16 residues long. CDR3 sequence reads: CASSLDLGTGDQPQHF. DNA for the CDR3: TGTGCCAGCAGCTTAGATCTTGGGACAGGGGACCAGCCCCAGCATTTT.

The V gene is TRBV10-3, the J gene TRBJ1-5, with no clear D. V lost 2 bases, J lost 4 bases, and 15 bases lay in between. Germline CDR1 is ENHRY and CDR2 is SYGVKD. The CDR3 sequence is 16 residues long. CDR3 sequence reads: CAISERGPGINQPQHF. The CDR3 DNA reads TGTGCCATCAGTGAGAGAGGCCCCGGGATAAATCAGCCCCAGCATTTT.

V is TRBV10-3 and J is TRBJ2-1; tentatively, D is TRBD2 (5 bases). V dropped 7 bases and J dropped 7 bases, with 20 bases sitting between them. CDR1 and CDR2 (germline): ENHRY, SYGVKD. The CDR3 covers 15 residues. CDR3 region: CAITPSPAAANEQFF. In DNA form, the CDR3 reads TGTGCCATCACCCCGTCTCCAGCGGCGGCTAATGAGCAGTTCTTC.

The chain joins TRBV15 to TRBJ2-3, with 9 bases identical to TRBD2. Trimming at V came to 3 bases and at J to 0 bases, leaving 1 base not matched to a gene. CDR3 length equals 15 residues. The germline V gene encodes CDR1 LNHNV and CDR2 YYDKDF (reference sequence). CDR3 in DNA: TGTGCCACCAGCAGCACTAGCGGGAGCACAGATACGCAGTATTTT. It translates to CATSSTSGSTDTQYF.

This clone was detected once. The J gene is TRBJ1-1, the V gene TRBV10-1, with D unclear. V dropped 4 bases and J dropped 0 bases, with 6 bases sitting between them. Germline assignment: CDR1 WNHNN and CDR2 SYGVQD (reference sequence). CDR3 length equals 13 residues. The CDR3 coding sequence is TGCGCCAGCAGTGTTGGGGTGAACACTGAAGCTTTCTTT. Protein: CASSVGVNTEAFF.

The gene calls are TRBV5-1 and TRBJ2-1; D gene unclear. V lost 0 bases and J lost 4, with 11 bases in between. Germline V CDR1 and CDR2: SGHRS, YFSETQ. This CDR3 contains 15 residues. CDR3: CASSLGPLGYNEQFF. The CDR3 DNA reads TGCGCCAGCAGCTTGGGACCATTGGGATACAATGAGCAGTTCTTC.

This chain joins TRBV7-2 and TRBJ2-1; tentatively, D is TRBD1 (5 bases). Between the trimmed V and J ends, which lost 5 bases and 1 base, there was a span of 12 bases. Per the germline V gene, CDR1 is SGHTA and CDR2 is FQGNSA. The CDR3 sequence is 15 residues long. The CDR3 region is CASSPGSGSYNEQFF. CDR3 in DNA: TGTGCCAGCAGCCCCGGGTCAGGGTCCTACAATGAGCAGTTCTTC.

V is TRBV2 and J is TRBJ2-1; TRBD2 agrees at 9 bases. There are 15 residues in the CDR3. Trimming at V came to 4 bases and at J to 8 bases, leaving 9 bases not matched to a gene. The germline V gene has CDR1 SNHLY and CDR2 FYNNEI. This CDR3 reads CASSGAGGRRDEQFF. CDR3 sequence (DNA): TGTGCCAGCAGTGGCGCGGGAGGGAGGCGGGATGAGCAGTTCTTC.

The chain couples TRBV29-1 to TRBJ2-7, with 8 bases aligning to TRBD1. Germline CDR1 is SQVTM and CDR2 is ANQGSEA. V was clipped by 6 bases and J by 3 bases; unmatched bases: 7. This CDR3 contains 13 residues. The CDR3 loop reads CSVLWTGNYEQYF. As DNA, the CDR3 is TGCAGCGTCCTTTGGACAGGGAACTACGAGCAGTACTTC.

In DNA, the CDR3 is TGTGCCAGCAGTGAAGCGGGCGGGAGCTTTGAGAATGAGCAGTTCTTC. This sequence encodes CASSEAGGSFENEQFF. This chain joins TRBV2 and TRBJ2-1, with TRBD2 matching over 7 bases. The CDR3 totals 16 residues. From germline, CDR1 is SNHLY and CDR2 FYNNEI. V lost 0 bases, J lost 7 bases, and 9 bases stayed unmatched.

The genes are TRBV7-2 and TRBJ1-4; D ambiguous. Trimming left V 4 bases short and J 8 bases short, with 14 bases between. The CDR3 spans 14 residues. Germline CDR1 and CDR2: SGHTA and FQGNSA. CDR3 loop: CASSSSSRSEKLFF. The CDR3 region has the DNA TGTGCCAGCAGCTCGTCAAGTAGAAGCGAAAAACTGTTTTTT.